The entry below gives a single T cell receptor beta chain sequence along with its context. Antigen specificity is unknown. The data derive from a study of T cells in Graves' hyperthyroidism and ophthalmopathy. General observations from the study: Most expanded thyroid clonotypes above 0.001 recurred in blood.

The CDR3 is 12 residues long. Per germline, CDR1 MNHNS and CDR2 SASEGT. The V segment lost 7 bases and the J segment 6 bases; nucleotides outside the gene matches: 6. TCR beta CDR3 regions were amplified from RNA transcripts. HTBI primers were the set used in a first-round RT-PCR of the TCR CDR3. TCRdb analysed the multiplex PCR reads with MiXCR anew, one entry per CDR3 protein. The sample shows under 450,000 distinct CDR3 sequences, about 15% of them seen only once. The V and J genes are TRBV6-1 and TRBJ2-7; 7 nucleotides line up with TRBD1. The material sequenced was blood. This receptor was obtained from a woman aged 18-35 years with Graves' hyperthyroidism. The CDR3 DNA sequence: TGTGCCAGCAAACAGGGGCGAACCGAGCAGTACTTC. This gives the protein CASKQGRTEQYF.